The 12 T cell receptor beta chains reported below all come from one sample, sequenced in a study of blood T cell repertoires in COVID-19. TCRdb's table, derived via immunoSEQ multiplex PCR, lists solely in-frame clones and lacks some. The sample lists fewer than 500,000 clones, about 85% occurring once. The sample consisted of PBMCs or T cells enriched from blood (not recorded which). The source is a woman between 18 and 30 years old with acute COVID-19.

The rearrangement joins TRBV29-1 to TRBJ2-7, with TRBD2 matching 7 bases. Germline assignment: CDR1 SQVTM and CDR2 ANQGSEA. V trimming: 1 base; J trimming: 4 bases; junction bases outside the gene matches: 13. The CDR3 runs 16 residues. CDR3 region: CSVEGGEAGNSYEQYF. DNA of the CDR3: TGCAGCGTTGAAGGTGGGGAAGCGGGAAACTCGTACGAGCAGTACTTC.

The chain employs TRBV7-2 and TRBJ2-7; D is possibly TRBD1 (5 bases). CDR1 and CDR2 (germline): SGHTA, FQGNSA. Trimming removed 1 base at V and 0 bases at J, with 10 bases between. CDR3 length equals 15 residues. The CDR3 DNA reads as TGTGCCAGCAGCTTAGAGGACACAGCCTCCTACGAGCAGTACTTC. Translation gives CASSLEDTASYEQYF.

The chain combines TRBV28 with TRBJ2-7; TRBD2 matches at 12 bases. Germline CDR1 MDHEN, CDR2 SYDVKM. V was pared by 5 bases and J by 9 bases, with 14 bases of the junction left unmatched. The CDR3 totals 16 residues. CDR3 coding DNA: TGTGCCAGCAGTCAGACGACTAGCGGGAGAGGTCGCGGGCAGTACTTC. It encodes CASSQTTSGRGRGQYF.

The V and J genes are TRBV7-9 and TRBJ2-7; the D gene is possibly TRBD2 (6 bases). CDR3 size: 15 residues. The ends were cut back, 5 bases at V and 6 bases at J, with 20 bases in the middle. Germline V gives CDR1 SEHNR, CDR2 FQNEAQ (reference sequence). In DNA form, the CDR3 reads TGTGCCAGCAGCCTCCCGGGACTTTGGCTCTCCGAGCAGTACTTC. Protein product: CASSLPGLWLSEQYF.

The J gene is TRBJ2-7, the V gene TRBV7-2; 11 bases map to TRBD2. The germline V gene has CDR1 SGHTA and CDR2 FQGNSA. J gave up 5 bases and V 5 bases, and 8 bases lay outside the gene matches. The CDR3 is 15 residues long. CDR3 bases: TGTGCCAGCAGCAATAGACTAGCGGGGACTCACGAGCAGTACTTC. Its protein is CASSNRLAGTHEQYF.

The rearrangement uses TRBV28 and TRBJ1-2; D gene unclear. CDR1 and CDR2 from the germline V gene are MDHEN and SYDVKM. Trimming pared 2 bases from V and 4 bases from J, leaving 14 bases between. This CDR3 has 15 residues. The CDR3 loop is CASSLVGGLGYGYTF. CDR3 DNA: TGTGCCAGCAGTTTAGTGGGAGGGCTGGGCTATGGCTACACCTTC.

This clone was counted a few times. The chain carries TRBV29-1 and TRBJ2-1, with 8 bases aligning to TRBD2. CDR1 SQVTM and CDR2 ANQGSEA come from the germline V gene. The CDR3 has 16 residues. The trim removed 4 bases at V and 4 bases at J, leaving 12 bases unmatched. The chain's CDR3 is CSVGGPGTRTYNEQFF. The CDR3 DNA reads TGCAGCGTTGGGGGTCCCGGGACTAGGACATACAATGAGCAGTTCTTC.

This clone was seen just once. The chain uses TRBV7-8 and TRBJ2-2; 9 bases agree with TRBD2. The CDR3 is 16 amino acids. Per the germline V gene, CDR1 is SGHVS and CDR2 is FQNEAQ. J was trimmed by 2 bases and V by 4 bases; bases with no gene match: 5. The CDR3 sequence is CASSSFSGSNTGELFF. The CDR3 DNA is TGTGCCAGCAGCTCTTTTAGCGGGAGTAACACCGGGGAGCTGTTTTTT.

V gene TRBV5-6 combines with J gene TRBJ2-3, with 7 bases lining up with TRBD2. Per germline, CDR1 SGHDT and CDR2 YYEEEE. With V trimmed by 4 bases and J by 2 bases, 4 bases remained unmatched. CDR3 length: 14 amino acids. CDR3 nucleotides: TGTGCCAGCAGCAAAGGACTAGACACAGATACGCAGTATTTT. Its protein is CASSKGLDTDTQYF.

This clone was detected only once. The chain recombines TRBV7-9 with TRBJ1-2, with 7 bases matching TRBD1. Germline lookup yields CDR1 SEHNR and CDR2 FQNEAQ (reference sequence). V was pared by 5 bases and J by 5 bases, with 5 bases of the junction left unmatched. CDR3 length: 13 amino acids. CDR3 region: CASSKTGRYGYTF. In DNA, the CDR3 is TGTGCCAGCAGCAAGACAGGGAGATATGGCTACACCTTC.

The chain links TRBV27 to TRBJ1-2; D possibly corresponds to TRBD1 (6 bases). CDR1 and CDR2 (germline): MNHEY, SMNVEV (reference sequence). The CDR3 loop spans 13 amino acids. The ends were cut back, 5 bases at V and 5 bases at J, with 12 bases in the middle. The CDR3 spells CASSRTVSYGYTF. The CDR3 bases are TGTGCCAGCAGTCGGACAGTTTCATATGGCTACACCTTC.

The CDR3 reads CASRRNYGYTF. CDR3 sequence (DNA): TGTGCCAGCAGGAGAAACTATGGCTACACCTTC. V and J are TRBV28 and TRBJ1-2; D is uncertain. Trimming shortened V by 6 bases and J by 2 bases, and 4 bases separated the two germline ends. There are 11 residues in the CDR3. Per the germline V gene, CDR1 is MDHEN and CDR2 is SYDVKM.